This T cell receptor (beta chain) came from a study of blood T cells in healthy people across ages. The study's findings and limits: Not knowing donor CMV status may have confounded expanded clonotype changes. When set beside aged donors, long-lived donors presented more naive CD4+ cells and higher diversity.

This clonotype was found a few times. What it binds is unknown. Together with a sample-barcoded 5' primer, a J-beta primer mix was included in a second PCR lasting about 7 to 11 cycles. Tags on each cDNA molecule came from a template-switch adaptor with 12 random nucleotides. Each CDR3 protein is one row after TCRdb ran MiXCR on the 5' RACE reads. The sample includes 550,000 to 600,000 distinct CDR3 sequences, roughly a quarter of them seen just once. Germline V lookup: CDR1 ENHRY, CDR2 SYGVKD. The CDR3 length is 14 residues. With 3 bases removed from V and 6 bases from J, the gap between germline ends came to 14 bases.

The chain combines TRBV10-3 with TRBJ1-1; D gene uncertain. The TCR comes from a woman aged 70-85 years in good health. The sequenced sample was blood. CDR3 coding DNA: TGTGCCATCAGTGATAAGGGAGCTGTCGCTGAAGCTTTCTTT. It translates to CAISDKGAVAEAFF.